This TCR beta chain was observed in a study of cytomegalovirus exposure and HLA in healthy donors. J gave up 2 bases and V 4 bases, and 10 bases lay outside the gene matches. The CDR3 is made up of 19 amino acids. Germline loops: CDR1 SGHRS, CDR2 YFSETQ. As for this clone: Its cognate antigen is unknown.

General study results and limits: Later analysis placed DRB1 highest and HLA-C lowest in TCR association rates, which differed by HLA locus.

The PCR ran on 60 Vbeta and 13 Jbeta primers. TCRdb's copy holds only in-frame clones and misses some; the assay was immunoSEQ multiplex PCR. The data show around 85,000 clones, over 60% seen once. Input material: PBMCs. The V call is TRBV5-1, the J call TRBJ2-3, with TRBD2 identical over 16 bases. The source of this sequence is a man between 60 and 75 years old in good health and CMV-seronegative. Here the CDR3 reads CASSTYGTSGGGTTDTQYF. CDR3 nucleotides: TGCGCCAGCAGCACCTACGGGACTAGCGGGGGGGGAACCACAGATACGCAGTATTTT.